Each of the 3 T cell receptor beta chains below was sequenced from the same sample in a study of T cells in women clearing cervical HPV infection. The assay was immunoSEQ multiplex PCR, and TCRdb's table has in-frame clones only and misses some. Its listing shows about 40,000 clones. Sequenced material: blood buffy coat. These receptor sequences come from a woman between 18 and 70 years old with a cervical HPV16 infection that either progressed to CIN3+ or cleared (not recorded which).

This CDR3 is CASTDPGGEAEAFF. The CDR3 bases that were read are TGTGCCAGCACCGATCCCGGGGGAGAGGCTGAA. The chain employs TRBV2 and TRBJ1-1, with a tentative D call TRBD1 (5 bases). The CDR3 end falls 3 residues outside the read, so it is completed with the germline J gene. CDR1 and CDR2 from the germline V gene are SNHLY and FYNNEI. The CDR3 is made up of 14 amino acids. V was shortened by 7 bases and J by 6 bases, with 18 bases between the two germline ends.

CDR3 DNA, as far as it was read: TGCAGTGCTAGAAAACTAGCGGGAGTCACG. Its protein product is CSARKLAGVT. The complete CDR3 sequence is CSARKLAGVTQYF. The J gene is TRBJ2-3, the V gene TRBV20-1; TRBD2 agrees at 11 bases. The observed sequence ends 3 residues before the CDR3 terminus, with the missing tail filled in from the germline J gene. Germline values: CDR1 DFQATT, CDR2 SNEGSKA (reference sequence). The CDR3 runs 13 residues.

As for this clone: The CDR3 end falls 3 residues outside the read, so it is completed with the germline J gene. V gene TRBV5-8 combines with J gene TRBJ1-2, with D tentatively TRBD1 (6 bases). Germline V gene data show CDR1 as SGHTS and CDR2 as YDEGEE. The CDR3 runs 14 residues. The DNA read from the CDR3 is TGTGCCAGCAGCCCTAGAATTAGGGGGTCGGGC. Translation: CASSPRIRGSG. The whole CDR3 is CASSPRIRGSGYTF.